This T cell receptor (beta chain) came from a study of Graves' ophthalmopathy and Graves' hyperthyroidism. Notes on the study in general: For separating ophthalmopathy from stable hyperthyroidism, a 13-signature model gave 87.88% sensitivity and roughly 83% specificity.

Amplification targeted the TCR beta CDR3 regions, with RNA transcripts as the source material. Amplification began with first-round RT-PCR using HTBI primers, then second-round multiplex PCR was performed. TCRdb independently ran MiXCR on the multiplex PCR reads; one entry per CDR3 protein. The sample lists some 160,000 distinct CDR3 sequences, roughly 36% occurring once. Under 3 months in duration, the ophthalmopathy in affected donors had moderate-to-severe activity, CAS ≥3 and NOSPECS ≥4. Orbital computed tomography, thyroid ultrasound, TRAb, serum thyroxine and clinical symptoms formed the basis of diagnosis. In the case of this clonotype: Its antigen is unknown.

V was pared by 6 bases and J by 1 base, with 9 bases between. Per the germline V gene, CDR1 is MNHNS and CDR2 is SASEGT. This CDR3 contains 13 residues. What was sequenced was peripheral blood. The chain joins TRBV6-1 to TRBJ1-1; D gene ambiguous. The sequence was collected from a man younger than 45 with Graves' ophthalmopathy. The CDR3 nucleotides are TGTGCCAGCAGCTCGAGATCGAACACTGAAGCTTTCTTT. This codes for CASSSRSNTEAFF.